The 28 T cell receptor beta chains listed next were all sequenced from one sample in a study of T cells in Graves' hyperthyroidism and ophthalmopathy (dated by TCRdb to the late 2010s). The library was produced with multiplex PCR. The reads were generated on an Illumina HiSeq 2000. TCR beta CDR3 regions were amplified from RNA transcripts. A first-round RT-PCR of the TCR CDR3 used the HTBI primer set with the Qiagen OneStep RT-PCR kit. The public reads were quality trimmed at Q25 with fastp and then assembled into clones with MiXCR by TCRdb, keeping productive beta chains. Each CDR3 protein appears once, grouped with its most common genes and DNA. The sample has about 500,000 distinct CDR3 sequences on record, roughly a sixth of them singletons. The ten most abundant clones make up about 29% of the sample. The specimen was blood. The receptors here all came from a woman younger than 45 with Graves' ophthalmopathy.

This chain connects TRBV20-1 to TRBJ2-7; D not resolved. V lost 1 base to trimming and J lost 3 bases, with 4 bases between them. Germline CDR1 reads DFQATT; CDR2 reads SNEGSKA (reference sequence). The CDR3 totals 11 residues. CDR3 loop: CSARVGYEQYF. DNA of the CDR3: TGCAGTGCTAGAGTGGGCTACGAGCAGTACTTC.

This clonotype occurred a few times. The DNA for the CDR3 is TGTGCCAGCAGCGCGACTAGTAACGAGCAGTACTTC. Protein sequence: CASSATSNEQYF. The rearrangement joins TRBV5-6 to TRBJ2-7; a possible D gene is TRBD2 (6 bases). The ends were cut back, 4 bases at V and 5 bases at J, with 10 bases in the middle. CDR1 is SGHDT and CDR2 is YYEEEE in the germline V gene. The CDR3 runs 12 residues.

This chain links TRBV29-1 with TRBJ2-3, with 7 bases matching TRBD2. V dropped 8 bases and J dropped 1; count of bases not matched to a gene: 6. Germline V lookup: CDR1 SQVTM, CDR2 ANQGSEA. There are 13 residues in the CDR3. CDR3: CSFDRGGTDTQYF. CDR3 DNA: TGCAGCTTCGACCGGGGGGGCACAGATACGCAGTATTTT.

The chain has TRBV4-3 and TRBJ1-3, with TRBD1 matching over 9 bases. With 5 bases clipped from V and 0 bases from J, the junction kept 5 bases outside the gene matches. The CDR3 is 16 amino acids. Germline values: CDR1 LGHNA, CDR2 YSLEER. CDR3 amino acids: CASSTTGGASGNTIYF. The CDR3 DNA reads as TGCGCCAGCAGCACAACAGGGGGCGCCTCTGGAAACACCATATATTTT.

This clonotype was seen only a few times. Since a much larger clone is just one base distant, this may be a read error. This chain connects TRBV6-2 or TRBV6-3 to TRBJ2-7; D possibly corresponds to TRBD1 (6 bases). CDR1 is MNHEY and CDR2 is SVGEGT in the germline V gene. This CDR3 region has 14 residues. The germline V and J ends were trimmed by 4 bases and 4 bases, with 14 bases remaining between them. The chain's CDR3 is CASSSDGQRYEQYF. For the CDR3, the DNA is TGTGCCAGCAGTTCCGACGGACAGCGGTACGAGCAGTACTTC.

The V call is TRBV20-1, the J call TRBJ1-1; 7 positions agree with TRBD1. CDR1 is DFQATT, CDR2 SNEGSKA, per germline (reference sequence). This CDR3 is built from 15 residues. The CDR3: CSAEGTANMNTEAFF. In DNA, the CDR3 is TGCAGCGCTGAGGGGACAGCAAACATGAACACTGAAGCTTTCTTT.

This rearrangement joins TRBV28 to TRBJ1-6; D may be TRBD1 (6 bases). This CDR3 has 17 amino acids. Germline-derived CDR1 and CDR2 are MDHEN and SYDVKM. Trimming took 3 bases from V and 8 from J, leaving 20 bases between them. In nucleotides, the CDR3 is TGTGCCAGCAGTTTTAGGGCAGGGGTTGGTCTGGATTCACCCCTCCACTTT. Protein product: CASSFRAGVGLDSPLHF. The complete variable domain, with remaining parts taken from reference TRBV28 and TRBJ1-6, reads DVKVTQSSRYLVKRTGEKVFLECVQDMDHENMFWYRQDPGLGLRLIYFSYDVKMKEKGDIPEGYSVSREKKERFSLILESASTNQTSMYLCASSFRAGVGLDSPLHFGNGTRLTVT.

Worth noting for this clonotype: One base away lies a much larger clone, so this may be a sequencing read error. J is TRBJ2-7 and V is TRBV13, with D possibly being TRBD2 (5 bases). CDR1 and CDR2 (germline): PRHDT, FYEKMQ (reference sequence). The CDR3 consists of 12 residues. CDR3 coding DNA: TGTGCCAGCACAAGCGGCTCCTCCGAGCAGTACTTC. It translates to CASTSGSSEQYF.

This clonotype occurred many times. The J gene is TRBJ2-3, the V gene TRBV20-1; unclear D gene. The CDR3 runs 13 residues. Per germline, CDR1 DFQATT and CDR2 SNEGSKA (reference sequence). V lost 3 bases, J lost 0 bases, and 7 bases lay in between. The CDR3 DNA sequence: TGCAGTGCTAGTATCGATAGCACAGATACGCAGTATTTT. It translates to CSASIDSTDTQYF.

This clonotype was recorded at least ten times. This chain links TRBV2 with TRBJ2-7; TRBD2 matches at 13 bases. Germline CDR1 reads SNHLY; CDR2 reads FYNNEI. Trimming cost V 9 bases and J 7 bases; bases outside gene matches: 6. The length of the CDR3 is 13 residues. CDR3 region: CASATSGRNEQYF. The CDR3 coding sequence is TGTGCCAGTGCGACTAGCGGGAGGAATGAGCAGTACTTC.

This clonotype was seen a handful of times. The chain uses TRBV25-1 and TRBJ2-1; D might be TRBD2 (6 bases). The CDR3 runs 16 residues. The germline V and J ends were trimmed by 7 bases and 4 bases, with 20 bases remaining between them. Germline CDR1 MGHDK, CDR2 SYGVNS. The CDR3 DNA sequence: TGTGCCAGCACATACACTAGCCTTCTTCGTTACAATGAGCAGTTCTTC. This codes for CASTYTSLLRYNEQFF.

Note on this clonotype: A much larger clone is a single base away; this may be a read error. V usage is TRBV28 and J usage is TRBJ2-3; the D call may be TRBD1 or TRBD2 (6 bases each). The CDR3 contains 15 residues. Germline V gives CDR1 MDHEN, CDR2 SYDVKM. Trimming cost V 2 bases and J 2 bases, with 11 bases left between them. The CDR3 is CASSLRRGVTDTQYF. CDR3 in DNA: TGTGCCAGCAGTTTAAGGAGGGGGGTCACAGATACGCAGTATTTT.

The rearrangement joins TRBV27 to TRBJ1-3, with 9 bases fitting TRBD1. CDR1 is MNHEY, CDR2 SMNVEV, per germline (reference sequence). CDR3 length equals 17 residues. V lost 5 bases to trimming and J lost 8 bases; unmatched junction nucleotides: 16. CDR3 region: CASSPTITGTGRDTIYF. CDR3 in DNA: TGTGCCAGCAGTCCAACAATCACCGGGACAGGGAGAGACACCATATATTTT.

This clonotype showed up just a few times. The chain is built from TRBV5-1 and TRBJ1-2; 7 bases fit TRBD1. Germline V lookup: CDR1 SGHRS, CDR2 YFSETQ. The trim removed 2 bases at V and 3 bases at J, leaving 4 bases unmatched. The CDR3 is 14 amino acids. The CDR3 region is CASSLTGDDYGYTF. Here the CDR3 DNA reads TGCGCCAGCAGCTTAACAGGGGACGACTATGGCTACACCTTC.

A word on this clonotype: A much bigger clone sits one base away, suggesting this may be a read error. This sequence joins TRBV6-5 and TRBJ1-5; D is uncertain. CDR3 size: 13 residues. CDR1 is MNHEY, CDR2 SVGAGI, per germline. The CDR3 DNA reads as TGTGCCAGCAGTTACGAAGTTAATCAGTCCCAGCATTTT. The encoded protein is CASSYEVNQSQHF.

This clonotype has ten or more counts. The chain recombines TRBV2 with TRBJ1-5; TRBD1 matches at 7 bases. The junction had 6 bases not matched to a gene; V was cut back by 6 bases and J by 1 base. The germline CDR1 and CDR2 sequences are SNHLY and FYNNEI. The CDR3 sequence is 15 residues long. The CDR3 spells CASRSDRRSNQPQHF. CDR3 nucleotides: TGTGCCAGCAGATCGGACAGGAGAAGCAATCAGCCCCAGCATTTT.

In regard to this clonotype: One end of the junction varies from germline; a read error may be responsible. Written as DNA, the CDR3 is TGTGCCAGCAGTTACGGGACAGGGAACTACGAGCAGTACTTC. Protein product: CASSYGTGNYEQYF. The chain joins TRBV5-1 to TRBJ2-7; 9 nucleotides line up with TRBD1. The CDR3 spans 14 residues. Germline lookup yields CDR1 SGHRS and CDR2 YFSETQ.

This clonotype was observed a single time. The chain couples TRBV6-1 to TRBJ2-4; the match to TRBD1 covers 7 bases. The J segment lost 3 bases and the V segment lost 5 bases, leaving 7 bases of the junction unmatched. Looked up from germline, CDR1 is MNHNS and CDR2 is SASEGT. The CDR3 loop spans 15 amino acids. This CDR3 is CASSRQGGVKNIQYF. DNA of the CDR3: TGTGCCAGCAGTCGACAGGGTGGTGTCAAAAACATTCAGTACTTC.

CDR3 in amino acids: CASSLAATLGEQFF. DNA for the CDR3: TGTGCCAGCAGCTTAGCCGCGACCCTAGGTGAGCAGTTCTTC. This rearrangement joins TRBV13 to TRBJ2-1; D unclear. This CDR3 is 14 amino acids long. The germline V gene encodes CDR1 PRHDT and CDR2 FYEKMQ (reference sequence). With 1 base removed from V and 9 bases from J, the gap between germline ends came to 13 bases.

The chain uses TRBV10-3 and TRBJ2-3; 10 positions agree with TRBD2. CDR3 length: 15 residues. V shed 5 bases, J shed 2 bases, and the junction held 4 bases outside the gene matches. The germline CDR1 and CDR2 sequences are ENHRY and SYGVKD. This CDR3 reads CAISRTSGDTDTQYF. The CDR3 DNA reads TGTGCCATCAGTAGAACTAGCGGGGACACAGATACGCAGTATTTT.

DNA for the CDR3: TGTGCCAGCAGTTCGTTGCCCGGGACCTCGCGGAACATTCAGTACTTC. Its protein product is CASSSLPGTSRNIQYF. The chain couples TRBV12-3 or TRBV12-4 to TRBJ2-4; the D gene could be TRBD1 or TRBD2 (5 bases each). The CDR3 consists of 16 residues. The V end lost 4 bases, the J end lost 7 bases, and 20 bases lay between the germline ends.

The gene calls are TRBV29-1 and TRBJ1-6; 8 nucleotides align to TRBD1. This CDR3 spans 13 amino acids. With 7 bases clipped from V and 7 bases from J, the junction kept 6 bases outside the gene matches. Germline V lookup: CDR1 SQVTM, CDR2 ANQGSEA. The CDR3 here is CSGGGQANSPLHF. CDR3 nucleotides: TGCAGCGGGGGGGGACAGGCAAATTCACCCCTCCACTTT.

This clonotype has a handful of counts. This chain connects TRBV9 to TRBJ1-1; the D gene is possibly TRBD1 (5 bases). V lost 1 base to trimming and J lost 11 bases, with 18 bases between them. The length of the CDR3 is 14 residues. The germline gives CDR1 SGDLS, CDR2 YYNGEE. Here the CDR3 DNA reads TGTGCCAGCAGCGTAACTCTAGTGGGGGGTGAGGCTTTCTTT. This encodes CASSVTLVGGEAFF.

This clonotype has only one observation. The chain has TRBV6-4 and TRBJ2-3, with TRBD1 as a possible D gene (6 bases). Trimming left V 4 bases short and J 2 bases short, with 10 bases between. This CDR3 comprises 14 residues. Germline loops: CDR1 MRHNA, CDR2 SNTAGT. CDR3 protein: CASSGSGHTDTQYF. In DNA, the CDR3 is TGTGCCAGCAGTGGGTCGGGACACACAGATACGCAGTATTTT.

This clonotype showed up just a few times. The genes are TRBV5-1 and TRBJ1-1; D is unclear. CDR3 length: 15 residues. Germline V gene lookup returns CDR1 SGHRS and CDR2 YFSETQ. V was pared by 2 bases and J by 1 base, with 12 bases between. The CDR3 nucleotides read TGCGCCAGCAGCTTCCCCCTGGAGGGGAACACTGAAGCTTTCTTT. It codes for CASSFPLEGNTEAFF. The complete variable domain, with remaining parts taken from reference TRBV5-1 and TRBJ1-1, reads KAGVTQTPRYLIKTRGQQVTLSCSPISGHRSVSWYQQTPGQGLQFLFEYFSETQRNKGNFPGRFSGRQFSNSRSEMNVSTLELGDSALYLCASSFPLEGNTEAFFGQGTRLTVV.

This clonotype occurred many times. The CDR3 DNA is TGTGCCAGCAGTTTAAACGGGGGAGGGGCCCTGGGCGAGCAGTACTTC. It yields the protein CASSLNGGGALGEQYF. The rearrangement joins TRBV28 to TRBJ2-7, with 7 bases fitting TRBD2. The CDR3 extends over 16 amino acids. After removal of 2 bases from V and 6 bases from J, the junction contained 13 bases not matched to a gene. Germline V lookup: CDR1 MDHEN, CDR2 SYDVKM.

V and J are TRBV27 and TRBJ2-7; 10 bases fit TRBD1. The CDR3 spans 15 residues. Germline V lookup: CDR1 MNHEY, CDR2 SMNVEV (reference sequence). The V segment lost 5 bases and the J segment 2 bases; nucleotides outside the gene matches: 6. The CDR3 nucleotides are TGTGCCAGCAGTCCAGACAGGGGGCAAGCCTACGAGCAGTACTTC. As protein: CASSPDRGQAYEQYF.

This clonotype has just a few counts. This chain joins TRBV19 and TRBJ1-2; maybe TRBD1 (5 bases). V was cut by 7 bases and J by 4 bases, with 10 bases left in between. This CDR3 has 12 amino acids. The germline gives CDR1 LNHDA, CDR2 SQIVND (reference sequence). CDR3 nucleotide sequence: TGTGCCAGTAAGGCAGGGAGCTATGGCTACACCTTC. This codes for CASKAGSYGYTF.